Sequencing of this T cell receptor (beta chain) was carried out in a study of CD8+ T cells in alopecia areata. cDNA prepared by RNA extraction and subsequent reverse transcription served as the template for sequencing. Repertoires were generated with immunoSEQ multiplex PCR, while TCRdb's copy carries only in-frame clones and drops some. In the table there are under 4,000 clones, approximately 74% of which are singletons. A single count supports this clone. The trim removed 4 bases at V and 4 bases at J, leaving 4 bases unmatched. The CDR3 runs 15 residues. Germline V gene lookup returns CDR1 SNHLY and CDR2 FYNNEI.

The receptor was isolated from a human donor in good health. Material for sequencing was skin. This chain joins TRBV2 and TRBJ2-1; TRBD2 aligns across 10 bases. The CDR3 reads CASSGSGGWYNEQFF. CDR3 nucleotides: TGTGCCAGCAGTGGTAGCGGGGGGTGGTACAATGAGCAGTTCTTC.